This T cell receptor (beta chain) is from a study of identifying expanded T cells in peripheral blood. Whole-study results and caveats: About 1.2 clones differed between technical replicates, versus approximately 16 and 20 over time. Variance in clone template counts between approximately 2-week samples significantly increased with total template count across all healthy donors.

The CDR3 is 17 residues long. After removal of 1 base from V and 3 bases from J, the junction contained 9 bases not matched to a gene. In germline, CDR1 is SGHTS, CDR2 YDEGEE. Collection occurred without any documented infections or immune events in donors. Measured with immunoSEQ multiplex PCR; TCRdb has only the in-frame clones, and not every one. The repertoire holds roughly 96,000 clones, with 70% to 90% as singletons. About this clone itself: Its antigen remains unidentified.

This receptor was taken from a person aged 18 to 70 in good health. V usage is TRBV5-8 and J usage is TRBJ1-3, with 8 bases identical to TRBD1. Source material: blood. In DNA form, the CDR3 reads TGTGCCAGCAGCTTGCGGGGACAGGTCCCCTTTGGAAACACCATATATTTT. This translates into CASSLRGQVPFGNTIYF.